These 14 T cell receptor beta chains originate from one sample sequenced in a study of blood T cell repertoires in COVID-19. Sequenced by immunoSEQ multiplex PCR; TCRdb stores in-frame clones only, minus some. The repertoire holds about 210,000 clones, about 88% seen once, with 1.5% to 2% in the top ten. The sequencing input was peripheral blood. These receptors were obtained from a man in his 70s with acute or convalescent COVID-19.

This chain uses TRBV27 with TRBJ2-7; a weak D match, TRBD1 (5 bases). The CDR3 loop spans 15 amino acids. Germline assignment: CDR1 MNHEY and CDR2 SMNVEV (reference sequence). The germline V and J ends were trimmed by 6 bases and 3 bases, with 18 bases remaining between them. The CDR3 DNA sequence: TGTGCCAGCAGCCTGACTTGGGGCCGCTACTACGAGCAGTACTTC. Amino acid sequence: CASSLTWGRYYEQYF.

The chain has TRBV12-3 or TRBV12-4 and TRBJ1-1, with 8 bases that match TRBD1. This CDR3 has 13 amino acids. V was pared by 3 bases and J by 10 bases, with 7 bases of the junction left unmatched. The CDR3, as DNA: TGTGCCAGCAGTTTTTCAGGGGGCTTAGTAGCTTTCTTT. Translated, it gives CASSFSGGLVAFF.

The chain couples TRBV28 to TRBJ1-3; 7 bases agree with TRBD1. Germline trimming cut 4 bases from V and 6 bases from J; bases unmatched to any gene: 6. The germline gives CDR1 MDHEN, CDR2 SYDVKM. This CDR3 comprises 14 residues. CDR3 DNA: TGTGCCAGCAGTTACGCCGGGACAGTAAACACCATATATTTT. Translation: CASSYAGTVNTIYF.

The V gene is TRBV18, the J gene TRBJ2-1; D is ambiguous. CDR3 length: 17 amino acids. V dropped 0 bases and J dropped 0 bases, with 12 bases sitting between them. The germline CDR1 and CDR2 sequences are KGHSH and LQKENI. As DNA, the CDR3 is TGTGCCAGCTCACCACCCCTATCAGGAAGCTCCTACAATGAGCAGTTCTTC. It encodes CASSPPLSGSSYNEQFF. Complete variable domain (other parts from reference TRBV18 and TRBJ2-1): NAGVMQNPRHLVRRRGQEARLRCSPMKGHSHVYWYRQLPEEGLKFMVYLQKENIIDESGMPKERFSAEFPKEGPSILRIQQVVRGDSAAYFCASSPPLSGSSYNEQFFGPGTRLTVL.

The chain has TRBV5-1 and TRBJ1-4; 10 nucleotides agree with TRBD1. V gave up 0 bases and J gave up 8 bases; unmatched junction bases: 4. Looked up from germline, CDR1 is SGHRS and CDR2 is YFSETQ. There are 15 residues in the CDR3. The CDR3 DNA reads as TGCGCCAGCAGCTTGGAGGACAGGGGGTTCGAAAAACTGTTTTTT. This gives the protein CASSLEDRGFEKLFF.

The CDR3 DNA is TGTGCCAGTAGTATAGGGACTAGCGCAGAAGAGACCCAGTACTTC. This translates into CASSIGTSAEETQYF. This chain connects TRBV19 to TRBJ2-5; 9 nucleotides match TRBD2. This CDR3 has 15 residues. With V trimmed by 1 base and J by 3 bases, 3 bases remained unmatched. Per the germline V gene, CDR1 is LNHDA and CDR2 is SQIVND (reference sequence). Full variable domain (remainder filled in from reference TRBV19 and TRBJ2-5): DGGITQSPKYLFRKEGQNVTLSCEQNLNHDAMYWYRQDPGQGLRLIYYSQIVNDFQKGDIAEGYSVSREKKESFPLTVTSAQKNPTAFYLCASSIGTSAEETQYFGPGTRLLVL.

This chain connects TRBV18 to TRBJ1-2, with a weak D call TRBD1 (5 bases). In germline, CDR1 is KGHSH, CDR2 LQKENI. V was trimmed by 3 bases and J by 3 bases, leaving 11 bases between them. This CDR3 spans 14 amino acids. The CDR3 bases are TGTGCCAGCTCACCCAGGGTGGAAGACTATGGCTACACCTTC. Encoded protein: CASSPRVEDYGYTF.

V and J are TRBV2 and TRBJ2-5; 9 bases are a match to TRBD2. The CDR3 spans 14 residues. Per germline, CDR1 SNHLY and CDR2 FYNNEI. J gave up 5 bases and V 8 bases, and 9 bases lay outside the gene matches. The CDR3 DNA reads TGTGCCAGCCAATACAATAGCGGGAGTGAGACCCAGTACTTC. This translates into CASQYNSGSETQYF.

This clone was seen a handful of times. This chain uses TRBV12-5 with TRBJ2-5; a possible D gene is TRBD2 (6 bases). Germline CDR1 is LGHNT and CDR2 is FRNRAP. The CDR3 has 16 amino acids. Trimming removed 5 bases from V and 1 base from J, with 17 bases in between. CDR3 in amino acids: CASGPGPAGGQETQYF. The CDR3 DNA reads as TGTGCTAGTGGTCCCGGGCCAGCCGGGGGCCAAGAGACCCAGTACTTC.

Points on this clone: Distinct nucleotide sequences in the sample also encode this CDR3. This rearrangement joins TRBV18 to TRBJ1-5; 8 nucleotides agree with TRBD1. J lost 5 bases, V lost 3 bases, and 0 bases had no gene match. There are 13 residues in the CDR3. Per germline, CDR1 KGHSH and CDR2 LQKENI. The DNA for the CDR3 is TGTGCCAGCTCACCGGGACAGGATCAGCCCCAGCATTTT. Its translation is CASSPGQDQPQHF.

The chain couples TRBV5-1 to TRBJ2-2; 11 bases match TRBD2. The ends lost 3 bases at V and 5 bases at J; junction bases unmatched: 6. The CDR3 length is 16 residues. Looked up from germline, CDR1 is SGHRS and CDR2 is YFSETQ. CDR3 nucleotides: TGCGCCAGCAGCTCCCTCGGGACTAGCGGAACCGGGGAGCTGTTTTTT. It translates to CASSSLGTSGTGELFF.

This clone came up a few times. The chain couples TRBV30 to TRBJ2-1, with TRBD2 matching 10 bases. Germline V gene lookup returns CDR1 GTSNPN and CDR2 SVGIG (reference sequence). Trimming took 0 bases from V and 7 from J; bases not matched to a gene: 18. This CDR3 has 19 amino acids. The CDR3 sequence: CAWSVRFVASGSFVNEQFF. CDR3 sequence (DNA): TGTGCCTGGAGTGTACGATTTGTGGCTAGCGGGAGTTTTGTAAATGAGCAGTTCTTC.

This clone was detected only once. This chain uses TRBV3-1 (or the pseudogene TRBV3-2) with TRBJ1-3, with TRBD1 as a possible D gene (5 bases). V was pared by 4 bases and J by 4 bases, with 14 bases between. CDR3 length: 15 residues. CDR1 and CDR2 from the germline V gene are LGHDT and YNNKEL (reference sequence). CDR3 amino acids: CASSPGQGYGNTIYF. As DNA, the CDR3 is TGTGCCAGCAGCCCCGGGCAGGGATACGGAAACACCATATATTTT.

The J gene is TRBJ2-5, the V gene TRBV5-4; possibly TRBD2 for D (5 bases). Germline V gives CDR1 SGHNT, CDR2 YYREEE (reference sequence). The CDR3 covers 15 residues. V was shortened by 0 bases and J by 3 bases, with 12 bases between the two germline ends. This CDR3 is CASSLEDWRKETQYF. As DNA, the CDR3 is TGTGCCAGCAGCTTGGAGGACTGGCGGAAAGAGACCCAGTACTTC.